These T cell receptor beta chains were read from a single sample in a study of CD8+ T cells in alopecia areata. Here immunoSEQ multiplex PCR was the method, and the copy in TCRdb shows in-frame clones only, minus some. The repertoire holds about 210,000 clones, with 55% to 70% as singletons. The sample consisted of CD4+ T cells sorted from blood, taken at week 4, from a patient treated with tofacitinib. Receptors were obtained from a human donor with alopecia areata. Each CDR3 is given with its conserved first and last residue. A D gene is named only where the DNA matches it firmly. The size of a clone is reported for some rows only, either as once, few or many, or as a class for expanded clones.

>NA|TRBD1|TRBJ1-4|TRBV7-2
CASSSSYRGGREKLFF
TGTGCCAGCAGCTCATCATACAGGGGAGGTCGAGAAAAACTGTTTTTT
>NA|TRBD1|TRBJ1-1|TRBV5-1
CASSPEGTGVGTEAFF
TGCGCCAGCAGCCCCGAGGGGACAGGGGTCGGCACTGAAGCTTTCTTT
>NA|NA|TRBJ2-6|TRBV5-1
CASSLPGPHNVLTF
TGCGCCAGCAGCTTGCCAGGGCCACACAACGTCCTGACTTTC
>NA|NA|TRBJ2-2|TRBV2
CAGGGTQDTGELFF
TGTGCCGGCGGCGGGACCCAAGACACCGGGGAGCTGTTTTTT
>few|NA|TRBJ2-5|TRBV18
CASSTQETQYF
TGTGCCAGCTCAACTCAAGAGACCCAGTACTTC
>NA|TRBD1|TRBJ2-7|TRBV6-5
CASSRPGGHEQYF
TGTGCCAGCAGTAGACCAGGGGGCCACGAGCAGTACTTC
>few|NA|TRBJ2-5|TRBV15
CATSANKETQYF
TGTGCCACCAGCGCCAATAAGGAGACCCAGTACTTC
>NA|NA|TRBJ2-1|TRBV4-1
CASSQTPNGENEQFF
TGCGCCAGCAGCCAAACCCCTAACGGGGAGAATGAGCAGTTCTTC
>few|NA|TRBJ2-1|TRBV4-2
CASSQDQGGNEQFF
TGTGCCAGCAGCCAAGACCAGGGGGGGAATGAGCAGTTCTTC
>NA|NA|TRBJ1-6|TRBV7-2
CASSLEWGAYNSPLHF
TGTGCCAGCAGCTTAGAGTGGGGGGCCTATAATTCACCCCTCCACTTT
>NA|TRBD1|TRBJ1-5|TRBV2
CASSRGTGEQPQHF
TGTGCCAGCAGTAGAGGGACAGGGGAGCAGCCCCAGCATTTT
>NA|NA|TRBJ2-5|TRBV30
CAWSIGGHQETQYF
TGTGCCTGGAGTATCGGGGGTCATCAAGAGACCCAGTACTTC
>NA|NA|TRBJ2-5|TRBV7-2
CASSTPGVETQYF
TGTGCCAGCAGCACGCCGGGGGTAGAGACCCAGTACTTC
>NA|NA|TRBJ2-4|TRBV19
CASSLTGPGNIQYF
TGTGCCAGTAGTTTAACAGGTCCAGGGAACATTCAGTACTTC
>NA|NA|TRBJ2-3|TRBV10-3
CAISGRNSVGDTQYF
TGTGCCATCAGTGGTAGAAACAGCGTCGGAGATACGCAGTATTTT
>NA|NA|TRBJ2-2|TRBV5-6
CASSPPGTGELFF
TGTGCCAGCAGCCCCCCAGGGACCGGGGAGCTGTTTTTT
>NA|NA|TRBJ2-3|TRBV2
CASTRHGKKDTQYF
TGTGCCAGCACCCGCCATGGAAAAAAAGATACGCAGTATTTT
>NA|NA|TRBJ1-2|TRBV18
CASSPTGTVQNYGYTF
TGTGCCAGCTCACCAACCGGGACGGTTCAGAACTATGGCTACACCTTC
>NA|TRBD1|TRBJ1-5|TRBV6-5
CASSRGQGLNQPQHF
TGTGCCAGCAGCCGTGGACAGGGACTCAATCAGCCCCAGCATTTT
>NA|NA|TRBJ1-2|TRBV5-1
CASSLGEYAGNYGYTF
TGCGCCAGCAGCTTGGGGGAGTATGCTGGAAATTATGGCTACACCTTC
>NA|NA|TRBJ1-2|TRBV6-5
CASRSGTSNYGYTF
TGTGCCAGCAGATCCGGGACAAGCAACTATGGCTACACCTTC
>NA|NA|TRBJ1-2|TRBV30
CAWSVGHNYGYTF
TGTGCCTGGAGTGTCGGGCACAACTATGGCTACACCTTC
>once|NA|TRBJ2-2|TRBV5-1
CASAWTLNTGELFF
TGCGCCAGCGCATGGACATTGAACACCGGGGAGCTGTTTTTT
>once|NA|TRBJ2-3|TRBV25-1
CASSDRVTDTQYF
TGTGCCAGCAGTGACAGGGTGACAGATACGCAGTATTTT
>NA|TRBD1|TRBJ2-3|TRBV29-1
CSVELREPGQGYSDTQYF
TGCAGCGTTGAACTTAGAGAGCCCGGACAGGGGTACTCAGATACGCAGTATTTT
>NA|NA|TRBJ2-3|TRBV4-1
CASSLSPTDTQYF
TGCGCCAGCAGCCTGAGCCCCACAGATACGCAGTATTTT
>NA|TRBD1|TRBJ1-2|TRBV9
CASSPRGVQGDGYTF
TGTGCCAGCAGCCCGCGAGGGGTACAGGGGGATGGCTACACCTTC
>few|NA|TRBJ1-5|TRBV30
CAWSGGLDQPQHF
TGTGCCTGGAGTGGGGGGCTGGACCAGCCCCAGCATTTT
>NA|NA|TRBJ2-2|TRBV5-1
CASTPSGAGELFF
TGCGCCAGCACCCCTTCCGGGGCCGGGGAGCTGTTTTTT